Below are 11 T cell receptor beta chains sequenced from a single sample in a study of tumour-infiltrating T cells in Burkitt lymphoma (TCRdb year 2020). Receptor amplification or capture employed the immunoSEQ multiplex PCR assay. TCRdb limited this immuneACCESS table to in-frame rearrangements with V and J called. A share of clones is missing; checked studies link under half to unresolved V genes, and the rest is unexplained. The sample includes about 14,000 clones, with around a third observed a single time. Roughly 6.1% of the sample lies in the top ten. Sequencing input: tumor tissue. Every receptor here comes from a human donor with diffuse large B-cell lymphoma.

In this sample, this clone turned up a few times. The genes are TRBV28 and TRBJ1-5; TRBD1 agrees at 10 bases. CDR1 MDHEN and CDR2 SYDVKM come from the germline V gene. This CDR3 is 15 amino acids long. Germline trimming cut 5 bases from V and 4 bases from J; bases unmatched to any gene: 5. CDR3 DNA: TGTGCCAGCAGTACCCCGGACAGGGGGAATCAGCCCCAGCATTTT. Amino acid sequence: CASSTPDRGNQPQHF.

The rearrangement joins TRBV7-3 to TRBJ2-3, with D tentatively TRBD1 or TRBD2 (5 bases each). The CDR3 covers 15 residues. Germline CDR1 SGHTA, CDR2 FQGTGA. The V end lost 5 bases, the J end lost 6 bases, and 18 bases lay between the germline ends. The CDR3 DNA sequence: TGTGCCAGCAGCCTCGGGTCGGGACGATCCGATACGCAGTATTTT. It codes for CASSLGSGRSDTQYF.

V gene TRBV29-1 combines with J gene TRBJ2-3, with D perhaps given as TRBD1 or TRBD2 (5 bases each). The CDR3 runs 15 residues. V was shortened by 4 bases and J by 2 bases, with 16 bases between the two germline ends. Per the germline V gene, CDR1 is SQVTM and CDR2 is ANQGSEA. The chain's CDR3 is CSVVRLRTTTDTQYF. The CDR3 DNA follows: TGCAGCGTTGTCAGACTACGGACAACCACAGATACGCAGTATTTT.

This clone was seen a handful of times. This chain links TRBV9 with TRBJ2-1, with TRBD2 identical over 9 bases. This CDR3 comprises 14 residues. The V segment lost 0 bases and the J segment 9 bases; nucleotides outside the gene matches: 4. From germline, CDR1 is SGDLS and CDR2 YYNGEE. In DNA, the CDR3 is TGTGCCAGCAGCGTAGCGGCGGGGGGGGGTGAGCAGTTCTTC. It yields the protein CASSVAAGGGEQFF.

The V and J genes are TRBV4-1 and TRBJ2-1; tentatively, D is TRBD2 (6 bases). The CDR3 spans 15 residues. V gave up 0 bases and J gave up 1 base, with 7 bases separating them. Germline CDR1 is MGHRA and CDR2 is YSYEKL. The CDR3 reads CASSQDSGSYNEQFF. In DNA form, the CDR3 reads TGCGCCAGCAGCCAAGATAGCGGATCCTACAATGAGCAGTTCTTC.

This clone was found a few times. The J gene is TRBJ2-6, the V gene TRBV13; tentative D call: TRBD2 (5 bases). The CDR3 has 17 amino acids. Germline loops: CDR1 PRHDT, CDR2 FYEKMQ (reference sequence). V gave up 5 bases and J gave up 0 bases, with 14 bases separating them. CDR3 in DNA: TGTGCCAGCAGCCGTTTGGAGGCCCGCTCTGGGGCCAACGTCCTGACTTTC. Amino acids: CASSRLEARSGANVLTF. Full variable domain (rest looked up from reference TRBV13 and TRBJ2-6): AAGVIQSPRHLIKEKRETATLKCYPIPRHDTVYWYQQGPGQDPQFLISFYEKMQSDKGSIPDRFSAQQFSDYHSELNMSSLELGDSALYFCASSRLEARSGANVLTFGAGSRLTVL.

Relative to its sample, this clone is medium-sized (0.01 to 0.1%). DNA of the CDR3: TGTGCCAGCAGCTTTGACAGAAACACTGAAGCTTTCTTT. Its translation: CASSFDRNTEAFF. The chain links TRBV2 to TRBJ1-1, with D maybe TRBD1 (5 bases). V was shortened by 6 bases and J by 2 bases, with 10 bases between the two germline ends. CDR3 length equals 13 residues. Germline V CDR1 and CDR2: SNHLY, FYNNEI.

This clone qualifies as medium-sized. The rearrangement joins TRBV13 to TRBJ1-1, with 7 nucleotides matching TRBD1. This CDR3 comprises 15 residues. CDR1 PRHDT and CDR2 FYEKMQ come from the germline V gene (reference sequence). V was pared by 5 bases and J by 6 bases, with 12 bases of the junction left unmatched. The CDR3 nucleotides are TGTGCCAGCAGCCCCGGGGGTACAGGGGACCCTGAAGCTTTCTTT. Its protein is CASSPGGTGDPEAFF. Combining the CDR3 with reference TRBV13 and TRBJ1-1 gives the whole variable domain AAGVIQSPRHLIKEKRETATLKCYPIPRHDTVYWYQQGPGQDPQFLISFYEKMQSDKGSIPDRFSAQQFSDYHSELNMSSLELGDSALYFCASSPGGTGDPEAFFGQGTRLTVV.

CDR3 in amino acids: CASSLRLAGGPDEQFF. The CDR3, as DNA: TGTGCCAGCAGCTTGCGACTAGCGGGAGGGCCAGATGAGCAGTTCTTC. J is TRBJ2-1 and V is TRBV7-2; 14 bases match TRBD2. Germline V lookup: CDR1 SGHTA, CDR2 FQGNSA. Trimming removed 3 bases from V and 8 bases from J; junction bases left unmatched: 6. CDR3 length equals 16 residues.

The rearrangement uses TRBV19 and TRBJ2-2; 7 positions agree with TRBD2. CDR1 is LNHDA, CDR2 SQIVND, per germline (reference sequence). Unmatched junction bases numbered 3, after V lost 1 base and J lost 4 bases. This CDR3 comprises 15 residues. The CDR3, as DNA: TGTGCCAGTAGTATAGGGGGGGGTGGCACCGGGGAGCTGTTTTTT. It specifies CASSIGGGGTGELFF.

The chain employs TRBV30 and TRBJ1-3; no definite D call. Trimming stripped 3 bases from V and 3 bases from J, with 3 bases between. Germline CDR1 and CDR2: GTSNPN and SVGIG (reference sequence). The CDR3 consists of 11 residues. In nucleotides, the CDR3 is TGTGCCTGGAGCTTTGGAAACACCATATATTTT. This gives the protein CAWSFGNTIYF.